The clone carrying this TCR beta chain was observed a single time. The sample belongs to a study of cytomegalovirus exposure and HLA in healthy donors. Researchers ran the PCR with 60 Vbeta and 13 Jbeta primers. Data came from immunoSEQ multiplex PCR; TCRdb stores just in-frame clones and leaves some out. Found here are 100,000 to 150,000 clones, roughly 88% of them singletons; the top ten hold 3%. What was sequenced was PBMCs. The origin of this receptor is a woman aged 18-29 years in good health and CMV-seropositive.

Here the CDR3 reads CASTDPAGGGNQPQHF. CDR3 sequence (DNA): TGCGCCAGCACCGACCCGGCTGGGGGGGGCAATCAGCCCCAGCATTTT. V gene TRBV10-2 combines with J gene TRBJ1-5; D is possibly TRBD1 (5 bases). Germline V lookup: CDR1 WSHSY, CDR2 SAAADI. The CDR3 is made up of 16 amino acids. The V gene lost 7 bases and the J gene lost 2 bases, with 18 bases spanning the gap.